This TCR beta chain was documented in a study of identical twins. This clonotype was counted between two and nine times. TCRdb independently ran MiXCR on the 5' RACE reads; one entry per CDR3 protein. The table lists some 660,000 distinct CDR3 sequences, 8% to 9% of them singletons. This sample also belongs to another study, concerning yellow fever vaccine responses in identical twins.

The source is a woman aged 18 to 35 in good health. Sequencing was done on a sample of PBMCs.

The CDR3 nucleotides read TGTGCCAGCAGTTACTCACCCCTAAGCGTTGATGAGCAGTTCTTC. Residues: CASSYSPLSVDEQFF. This rearrangement joins TRBV6-2 or TRBV6-3 to TRBJ2-1; D unresolved. Trimming left V 0 bases short and J 8 bases short, with 14 bases between. This CDR3 has 15 amino acids. CDR1 and CDR2 (germline): MNHEY, SVGEGT.